This T cell receptor beta chain was observed in a study of regulatory T cells in long-lasting Graves disease. Construction of the TCR beta libraries employed iRepertoire HTBI primers in conjunction with Arm-PCR of CDR3 regions. Each CDR3 protein gets one entry after TCRdb re-called the multiplex PCR reads with MiXCR. The repertoire holds 380,000 or so distinct CDR3 sequences, 15% to 20% seen once, with over 20% in the top ten. The table lists this clonotype with many counts. Time point meaning: newly diagnosed GD, antithyroid drugs for less than 3 months. Making the TCR library involved RNA that had been extracted from PBMCs. Germline V lookup: CDR1 MNHNS, CDR2 SASEGT. Trimming left V 6 bases short and J 1 base short, with 6 bases between. The CDR3 covers 12 residues. This sample also appeared in a second study, on T cells in Graves' hyperthyroidism and ophthalmopathy. That work adds: Clinicians diagnosed patients from clinical symptoms, serum thyroxine and TRAb, thyroid ultrasound and orbital computed tomography. Model output signaled ophthalmopathy a median approximately 6 months ahead of onset.

The receptor was derived from a woman aged 18 to 35 with Graves disease. This specimen was peripheral blood mononuclear cells (PBMCs), taken at new diagnosis, from a patient treated with antithyroid drugs. The chain employs TRBV6-1 and TRBJ1-1; D gene ambiguous. CDR3 in DNA: TGTGCCAGCAGAACCGGGAACACTGAAGCTTTCTTT. Amino acid sequence: CASRTGNTEAFF.